Listed here are 24 T cell receptor beta chains from one sample, sequenced in a study of blood T cell repertoires in COVID-19 (dated by TCRdb to 2018 to 2021). Receptors were amplified or captured by the immunoSEQ multiplex PCR assay. TCRdb took over this immuneACCESS table, retaining in-frame rearrangements with V and J assigned. Such tables are incomplete; in checked studies, under half of the missing clones stem from an unresolved V gene, and the remainder is unexplained. The sample table contains 180,000 or so clones; only one count was recorded for 80% to 85% of them. In total, the top ten clones hold around 11% of the sample. Specimen: peripheral blood. These receptors all come from a woman aged 80 or over with COVID-19, enrolled during active disease.

For this clone: Other DNA sequences within the sample encode an identical CDR3. CDR3 residues: CASSLGGTGPYEQYF. The CDR3 nucleotides are TGTGCCAGCAGCTTAGGAGGGACAGGGCCATACGAGCAGTACTTC. V gene TRBV7-6 combines with J gene TRBJ2-7; 9 bases map to TRBD1. Losses at the gene ends were 1 base for V and 4 bases for J; bases not matched to a gene: 5. This CDR3 is built from 15 residues. Germline CDR1 reads SGHVS; CDR2 reads FNYEAQ. Filled out from reference TRBV7-6 and TRBJ2-7, the complete variable domain reads GAGVSQSPRYKVTKRGQDVALRCDPISGHVSLYWYRQALGQGPEFLTYFNYEAQQDKSGLPNDRFSAERPEGSISTLTIQRTEQRDSAMYRCASSLGGTGPYEQYFGPGTRLTVT.

The rearrangement uses TRBV4-3 and TRBJ1-2, with 7 bases that match TRBD1. CDR1 is LGHNA and CDR2 is YSLEER in the germline V gene. With 4 bases clipped from V and 2 bases from J, the junction kept 7 bases outside the gene matches. This CDR3 contains 15 residues. CDR3 DNA: TGCGCCAGCAGCCGCATGACAGGGTGGAACTATGGCTACACCTTC. It is translated as CASSRMTGWNYGYTF.

This clone was recorded once. The gene calls are TRBV11-2 and TRBJ2-4, with 13 bases identical to TRBD2. V lost 1 base to trimming and J lost 0 bases; unmatched junction nucleotides: 6. Germline V lookup: CDR1 SGHAT, CDR2 FQNNGV. This CDR3 spans 19 amino acids. The CDR3 DNA reads as TGTGCCAGCAGCTTAGTGGGGGGGACTAGCGGGACAGCCAAAAACATTCAGTACTTC. Its translation is CASSLVGGTSGTAKNIQYF.

The V call is TRBV19, the J call TRBJ1-1; maybe TRBD1 (5 bases). The CDR3 spans 15 residues. Trimming left V 2 bases short and J 3 bases short, with 13 bases between. The V gene's germline CDR1 is LNHDA and CDR2 SQIVND (reference sequence). The CDR3 sequence is CASSIRRQWDTEAFF. As DNA, the CDR3 is TGTGCCAGTAGTATAAGGCGACAGTGGGACACTGAAGCTTTCTTT.

This chain joins TRBV24-1 and TRBJ2-4; 7 bases agree with TRBD1. This CDR3 contains 16 residues. Trimming removed 3 bases from V and 0 bases from J; junction bases left unmatched: 4. CDR1 KGHDR and CDR2 SFDVKD come from the germline V gene. CDR3 sequence reads: CATSDGTALAKNIQYF. Here the CDR3 DNA reads TGTGCCACCAGTGATGGGACAGCACTAGCCAAAAACATTCAGTACTTC.

The rearrangement links TRBV19 to TRBJ2-1, with TRBD1 as a possible D gene (5 bases). Trimming stripped 5 bases from V and 9 bases from J, with 17 bases between. Germline V gives CDR1 LNHDA, CDR2 SQIVND (reference sequence). CDR3 length: 14 residues. The CDR3 loop is CASSFGLGAIEQFF. In DNA, the CDR3 is TGTGCCAGTAGTTTTGGTCTAGGGGCCATTGAGCAGTTCTTC.

The chain joins TRBV18 to TRBJ1-2; D is perhaps TRBD1 (5 bases). Germline CDR1 and CDR2: KGHSH and LQKENI. The CDR3 is 15 amino acids. Trimming removed 3 bases from V and 1 base from J, with 12 bases in between. For the CDR3, the DNA is TGTGCCAGCTCACCGGGGCCTAACTATAACTATGGCTACACCTTC. Encoded protein: CASSPGPNYNYGYTF.

The gene calls are TRBV6-5 and TRBJ2-2; D call uncertain. The CDR3 consists of 15 residues. The germline gives CDR1 MNHEY, CDR2 SVGAGI. V was clipped by 6 bases and J by 0 bases, with 11 bases between them. CDR3 nucleotide sequence: TGTGCCAGCAGCGTGGAGCATTCGAACACCGGGGAGCTGTTTTTT. It yields the protein CASSVEHSNTGELFF.

Points on this clone: The sample has other DNA sequences that encode this CDR3 too. V usage is TRBV7-2 and J usage is TRBJ2-7, with 7 bases identical to TRBD2. The length of the CDR3 is 13 residues. The ends lost 0 bases at V and 4 bases at J; junction bases unmatched: 0. Germline CDR1 is SGHTA and CDR2 is FQGNSA. CDR3 sequence: CASSLAGGYEQYF. The CDR3, as DNA: TGTGCCAGCAGCTTAGCGGGGGGGTACGAGCAGTACTTC.

The rearrangement joins TRBV28 to TRBJ2-3, with TRBD2 as a possible D gene (6 bases). CDR1 and CDR2 from the germline V gene are MDHEN and SYDVKM. The CDR3 extends over 14 amino acids. V was trimmed by 7 bases and J by 0 bases, leaving 11 bases between them. CDR3 loop: CASTLGGSTDTQYF. CDR3 nucleotides: TGTGCCAGCACCCTCGGGGGTAGCACAGATACGCAGTATTTT. Combining the CDR3 with reference TRBV28 and TRBJ2-3 gives the whole variable domain DVKVTQSSRYLVKRTGEKVFLECVQDMDHENMFWYRQDPGLGLRLIYFSYDVKMKEKGDIPEGYSVSREKKERFSLILESASTNQTSMYLCASTLGGSTDTQYFGPGTRLTVL.

V and J are TRBV5-1 and TRBJ1-6; D is ambiguous. Between the trimmed V and J ends, which lost 3 bases and 0 bases, there was a span of 13 bases. The germline gives CDR1 SGHRS, CDR2 YFSETQ. The CDR3 length is 17 residues. CDR3 nucleotides: TGCGCCAGCAGCTCCCGGGGAGGGAGCTCCTATAATTCACCCCTCCACTTT. Protein product: CASSSRGGSSYNSPLHF.

J is TRBJ2-3 and V is TRBV6-5, with a tentative D call TRBD1 (6 bases). The germline V gene has CDR1 MNHEY and CDR2 SVGAGI. Deletions cut 7 bases from V and 6 bases from J, with 17 bases between. The CDR3 covers 14 residues. DNA for the CDR3: TGTGCCAGCAAGGGGACACCCGGTCGGGATACGCAGTATTTT. It codes for CASKGTPGRDTQYF.

This clone has only one observation. The chain uses TRBV2 and TRBJ2-7; a weak D match, TRBD2 (6 bases). The V end lost 7 bases, the J end lost 0 bases, and 16 bases lay between the germline ends. Germline V gives CDR1 SNHLY, CDR2 FYNNEI. CDR3 length: 15 amino acids. The CDR3 nucleotides are TGTGCCAGCATGAGGGACTTCCTAAGCTCCTACGAGCAGTACTTC. Its translation: CASMRDFLSSYEQYF.

V is TRBV6-2 or TRBV6-3 and J is TRBJ2-3; tentatively, D is TRBD1 (5 bases). The CDR3 runs to 16 residues. Germline CDR1 and CDR2: MNHEY and SVGEGT. V lost 7 bases, J lost 2 bases, and 19 bases lay in between. CDR3 residues: CASTPQEQLDTDTQYF. The CDR3 DNA reads TGTGCCAGCACCCCACAGGAACAGCTCGACACAGATACGCAGTATTTT.

The chain joins TRBV6-5 to TRBJ2-7; 7 bases fit TRBD1. Looked up from germline, CDR1 is MNHEY and CDR2 is SVGAGI. Germline trimming cut 6 bases from V and 2 bases from J; bases unmatched to any gene: 1. This CDR3 has 12 amino acids. DNA of the CDR3: TGTGCCAGCAGGACAGGGACCTACGAGCAGTACTTC. Amino acids: CASRTGTYEQYF.

The chain couples TRBV6-6 to TRBJ1-6; 11 bases map to TRBD1. CDR1 and CDR2 from the germline V gene are MNHNY and SVGAGI (reference sequence). V trimming: 0 bases; J trimming: 8 bases; junction bases outside the gene matches: 3. The CDR3 is 16 residues long. The CDR3 spells CASSYSGTGGYSPLHF. The CDR3 DNA is TGTGCCAGCAGTTACTCGGGGACAGGGGGTTATTCACCCCTCCACTTT.

The chain couples TRBV5-1 to TRBJ2-3; 9 bases agree with TRBD2. CDR1 SGHRS and CDR2 YFSETQ come from the germline V gene. CDR3 length equals 15 residues. V dropped 7 bases and J dropped 2; count of bases not matched to a gene: 8. The DNA for the CDR3 is TGCGCCAGCGGGGCCCGCGGGGGGGACACAGATACGCAGTATTTT. Translating gives CASGARGGDTDTQYF.

The chain has TRBV7-2 and TRBJ2-1; 7 nucleotides line up with TRBD2. The trim removed 5 bases at V and 1 base at J, leaving 5 bases unmatched. CDR3 size: 15 residues. Germline lookup yields CDR1 SGHTA and CDR2 FQGNSA. Here the CDR3 reads CASSIWGGSYNEQFF. The CDR3, as DNA: TGTGCCAGCAGCATTTGGGGGGGGTCCTACAATGAGCAGTTCTTC.

CDR3 sequence: CASSWSGGEAFF. The CDR3 bases are TGTGCCAGCAGCTGGAGTGGGGGGGAAGCTTTCTTT. V and J are TRBV7-9 and TRBJ1-1; TRBD1 might be the D (5 bases). The CDR3 covers 12 residues. Germline V lookup: CDR1 SEHNR, CDR2 FQNEAQ (reference sequence). Trimming left V 4 bases short and J 8 bases short, with 11 bases between.

This clone was detected once. The CDR3 DNA reads TGTGCCAGCAGCCAGGGACTCCTGAACACTGAAGCTTTCTTT. Translated, it gives CASSQGLLNTEAFF. V and J are TRBV5-8 and TRBJ1-1, with D possibly being TRBD1 (5 bases). The CDR3 consists of 14 residues. Trimming left V 4 bases short and J 0 bases short, with 10 bases between. The germline gives CDR1 SGHTS, CDR2 YDEGEE. The whole variable domain, filled in from reference TRBV5-8 and TRBJ1-1, reads EAGVTQSPTHLIKTRGQQATLRCSPISGHTSVYWYQQALGLGLQFLLWYDEGEERNRGNFPPRFSGRQFPNYSSELNVNALELEDSALYLCASSQGLLNTEAFFGQGTRLTVV.

Comment on this clone: A read error may account for a junction end that differs from germline. V and J are TRBV29-1 and TRBJ2-6; D unclear. Germline-derived CDR1 and CDR2 are SQVTM and ANQGSEA. This CDR3 region has 13 residues. CDR3 bases: TGCACCGTTTATCTTTCTGGGGCCAACGTCCTGACTTTC. It codes for CTVYLSGANVLTF.

This clone appeared once. The CDR3 reads CASSLTPSAGGSTDTQYF. Written as DNA, the CDR3 is TGTGCCAGCAGTTTAACCCCCTCAGCGGGAGGGAGCACAGATACGCAGTATTTT. V is TRBV28 and J is TRBJ2-3, with 10 bases lining up with TRBD2. Per the germline V gene, CDR1 is MDHEN and CDR2 is SYDVKM. V lost 2 bases to trimming and J lost 0 bases; unmatched junction nucleotides: 8. The CDR3 sequence is 18 residues long.

This clone was counted between two and nine times. The genes are TRBV15 and TRBJ2-7; no reliable D call. Germline assignment: CDR1 LNHNV and CDR2 YYDKDF (reference sequence). The CDR3 covers 13 residues. Trimming took off 5 bases at V and 0 bases at J, with 8 bases between the two ends. For the CDR3, the DNA is TGTGCCACCAGCCTGGTAGACTCCTACGAGCAGTACTTC. Translated, it gives CATSLVDSYEQYF.

The chain carries TRBV6-4 and TRBJ1-4, with D perhaps matching TRBD1 (6 bases). V lost 4 bases, J lost 4 bases, and 16 bases lay in between. The germline gives CDR1 MRHNA, CDR2 SNTAGT. The CDR3 is 16 residues long. The CDR3 DNA sequence: TGTGCCAGCAGTGCCTCGAAGGGGGTCCATAATGAAAAACTGTTTTTT. Protein product: CASSASKGVHNEKLFF.